The 11 T cell receptor beta chains listed next were all sequenced from one sample in a study of T-cell reconstitution after alpha-beta-depleted transplantation in children. Preparation of the TCRbeta library was carried out with unique molecular identifiers. TCRdb reprocessed the PCR reads with MiXCR, giving one entry per CDR3 protein. The sample lists some 350,000 distinct CDR3 sequences; 10% were seen once. This specimen was PBMCs from the stem cell graft donor, taken from the stem cell graft. The receptor source for this set is a human donor who donated a stem cell graft to a child with acute lymphoblastic leukemia.

This clonotype was picked up many times. The rearrangement joins TRBV7-9 to TRBJ2-1; D perhaps matches TRBD2 (6 bases). In germline, CDR1 is SEHNR, CDR2 FQNEAQ (reference sequence). The CDR3 covers 13 residues. Trimming shortened V by 2 bases and J by 10 bases, and 12 bases separated the two germline ends. The CDR3 nucleotides read TGTGCCAGCAGCTTAAGGCGGGAACAAGAGCAGTTCTTC. Translation: CASSLRREQEQFF.

The chain joins TRBV27 to TRBJ1-2; 11 nucleotides line up with TRBD1. Germline CDR1 reads MNHEY; CDR2 reads SMNVEV (reference sequence). Trimming took 6 bases from V and 4 from J; bases not matched to a gene: 10. CDR3 length: 16 residues. The CDR3 is CASRIPSGQGAYGYTF. The CDR3 DNA follows: TGTGCCAGCAGAATCCCCTCCGGACAGGGGGCCTATGGCTACACCTTC.

This clonotype was observed a few times. The J gene is TRBJ2-5, the V gene TRBV5-5, with D unresolved. This CDR3 contains 18 residues. Trimming cost V 3 bases and J 5 bases, with 26 bases left between them. Germline-derived CDR1 and CDR2 are SGHKS and YYEKEE (reference sequence). The CDR3 nucleotides read TGTGCCAGCAGCTCTTGGCCAAGTATCGGTGGTGCTATGGAGACCCAGTACTTC. It specifies CASSSWPSIGGAMETQYF.

The chain combines TRBV6-5 with TRBJ1-2; D is perhaps TRBD1 (6 bases). Germline assignment: CDR1 MNHEY and CDR2 SVGAGI. Trimming took 0 bases from V and 0 from J, leaving 14 bases between them. The CDR3 contains 17 residues. As DNA, the CDR3 is TGTGCCAGCAGTTACTCGATCGGACAGTCAGCTAACTATGGCTACACCTTC. It yields the protein CASSYSIGQSANYGYTF.

This clonotype appeared many times. The rearrangement uses TRBV20-1 and TRBJ2-5, with 7 bases matching TRBD2. Unmatched junction bases numbered 15, after V lost 6 bases and J lost 5 bases. The CDR3 length is 15 residues. Germline V gene lookup returns CDR1 DFQATT and CDR2 SNEGSKA (reference sequence). The CDR3 DNA reads as TGCAGTGCCAGTAGCGGCGGGAGCGTTGGGGAGACCCAGTACTTC. Encoded protein: CSASSGGSVGETQYF.

This sequence joins TRBV25-1 and TRBJ2-7, with D possibly being TRBD1 (6 bases). With 6 bases removed from V and 3 bases from J, the gap between germline ends came to 12 bases. The germline gives CDR1 MGHDK, CDR2 SYGVNS. This CDR3 is built from 13 residues. The DNA of the CDR3 is TGTGCCAGCAGAGCCTCAGGGGACTACGAGCAGTACTTC. Its protein is CASRASGDYEQYF.

This clonotype came up many times. This rearrangement joins TRBV7-3 to TRBJ1-1; D is unresolved. Per the germline V gene, CDR1 is SGHTA and CDR2 is FQGTGA. V lost 4 bases to trimming and J lost 2 bases, with 8 bases between them. The CDR3 is made up of 13 amino acids. CDR3 nucleotides: TGTGCCAGCAGCTCCCCCGGAAACACTGAAGCTTTCTTT. The encoded protein is CASSSPGNTEAFF.

In its sample, this clonotype was seen many times. The CDR3 spells CASSQPGTPQFF. CDR3 sequence (DNA): TGTGCCAGCAGCCAACCTGGGACGCCGCAGTTCTTC. The chain combines TRBV12-3 or TRBV12-4 with TRBJ2-1; D may be TRBD1 or TRBD2 (5 bases each). This CDR3 spans 12 amino acids. V lost 6 bases and J 12 bases, leaving 15 bases between the germline ends.

CDR3 bases: TGTGCCAGCAGCTTTAAAGGCGGGAGATCTGAGACCCAGTACTTC. This encodes CASSFKGGRSETQYF. The chain employs TRBV7-8 and TRBJ2-5; 7 bases map to TRBD2. The CDR3 loop spans 15 amino acids. V lost 3 bases to trimming and J lost 5 bases; unmatched junction nucleotides: 9. CDR1 and CDR2 (germline): SGHVS, FQNEAQ. Full variable domain (outside the CDR3, taken from reference TRBV7-8 and TRBJ2-5): GAGVSQSPRYKVAKRGQDVALRCDPISGHVSLFWYQQALGQGPEFLTYFQNEAQLDKSGLPSDRFFAERPEGSVSTLKIQRTQQEDSAVYLCASSFKGGRSETQYFGPGTRLLVL.

This clonotype occurred many times. V usage is TRBV4-1 and J usage is TRBJ1-6; 7 positions agree with TRBD1. Germline CDR1 reads MGHRA; CDR2 reads YSYEKL. The CDR3 loop spans 15 amino acids. The trim removed 4 bases at V and 7 bases at J, leaving 7 bases unmatched. The CDR3 DNA sequence: TGCGCCAGCAGCCCAGGTCAACAGGGGAATTCACCCCTCCACTTT. Translating gives CASSPGQQGNSPLHF.

This clonotype was picked up a small number of times. This chain connects TRBV29-1 to TRBJ2-5; D possibly corresponds to TRBD1 (5 bases). The CDR3 runs to 15 residues. Looked up from germline, CDR1 is SQVTM and CDR2 is ANQGSEA. V gave up 2 bases and J gave up 5 bases, with 18 bases separating them. DNA for the CDR3: TGCAGCGTTGAATGGGCCAGGGTTAGGGTGGAGACCCAGTACTTC. Its translation: CSVEWARVRVETQYF.